One T cell receptor beta chain is described in this entry. Participants were aged about 18 to 95 years, lived in 24 US areas, and enrolled virtually. The study assigned cohorts using participant-reported clinical history. Per the original methods: Estimation of nucleated cell counts relied on the amplification of reference gene primers. This table comes from immunoSEQ multiplex PCR, and its TCRdb copy is limited to in-frame clones, with some not included. V, J and clone size derive from that table, while D and trimming were established from the DNA sequence. Among 250,000 to 400,000 clones, over 75% were seen once, and the ten largest hold approximately 5%. V lost 6 bases to trimming and J lost 8 bases, with 16 bases between them. Germline assignment: CDR1 SEHNR and CDR2 FQNEAQ (reference sequence). The CDR3 is made up of 13 amino acids. This entry is derived from a study of blood T cell repertoires in COVID-19.

Input material: PBMCs or T cells enriched from blood (not recorded which). This chain uses TRBV7-9 with TRBJ1-2; a possible D gene is TRBD1 (6 bases). The source is a woman in her 30s who had recovered from COVID-19. The chain's CDR3 is CASSQGPSRGYTF. CDR3 nucleotides: TGTGCCAGCAGTCAGGGGCCCTCTCGGGGCTACACCTTC.